This TCR beta chain was profiled in a study of shared clonotypes between healthy human individuals. Note on this clone: With a much larger clone just one base away, this may be a read error. Within the sample, other DNA sequences also encode this same CDR3.

As originally analysed: Filtering was not the same, since immunoSEQ gave junction-only sequences without quality scores. TCRdb keeps only in-frame clones here, not all; method: immunoSEQ multiplex PCR. The V and J calls and the clone size are those of that table, but D and trimming were determined from the DNA. Seen here are about 460,000 clones, approximately 80% observed once, and the top ten hold 9.5% to 15%. The V and J ends lost 6 bases and 1 base respectively, with 19 bases between them. Germline CDR1 is LNHDA and CDR2 is SQIVND (reference sequence). This CDR3 has 17 residues. The chain combines TRBV19 with TRBJ2-4; D is unresolved. This clonotype was obtained from a middle-aged woman in good health. Some clones in this sample may be carry-over from other donors' samples. The material sequenced was PBMCs. CDR3 nucleotides: TGTGCCAGTAGCCTCCCCGGGTTGGAAGGGGCCAAAAACATTCAGTACTTC. This translates into CASSLPGLEGAKNIQYF.